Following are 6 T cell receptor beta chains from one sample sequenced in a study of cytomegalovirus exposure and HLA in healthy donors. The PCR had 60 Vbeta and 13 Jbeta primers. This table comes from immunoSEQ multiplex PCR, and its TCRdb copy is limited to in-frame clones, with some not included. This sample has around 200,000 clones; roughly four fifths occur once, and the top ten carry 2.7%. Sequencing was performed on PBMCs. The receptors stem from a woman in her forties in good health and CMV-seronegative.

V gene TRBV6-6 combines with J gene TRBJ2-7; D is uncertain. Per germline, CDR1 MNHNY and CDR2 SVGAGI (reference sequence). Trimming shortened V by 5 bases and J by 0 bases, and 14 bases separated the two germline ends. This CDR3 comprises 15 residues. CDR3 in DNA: TGTGCCAGCAGTGCCCGTAGCACCAGCTCCTACGAGCAGTACTTC. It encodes CASSARSTSSYEQYF.

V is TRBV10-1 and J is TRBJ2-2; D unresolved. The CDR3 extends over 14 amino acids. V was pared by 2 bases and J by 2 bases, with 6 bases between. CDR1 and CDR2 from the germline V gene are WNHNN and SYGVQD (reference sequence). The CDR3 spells CASSERLNTGELFF. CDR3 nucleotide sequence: TGCGCCAGCAGTGAGAGACTTAACACCGGGGAGCTGTTTTTT.

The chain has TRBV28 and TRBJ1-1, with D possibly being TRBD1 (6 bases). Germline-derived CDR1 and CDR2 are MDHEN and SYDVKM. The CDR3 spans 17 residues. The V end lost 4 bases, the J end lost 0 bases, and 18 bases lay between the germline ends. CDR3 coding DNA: TGTGCCAGCAGTTCCCTCCGGACAGAAATTCTGAACACTGAAGCTTTCTTT. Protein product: CASSSLRTEILNTEAFF.

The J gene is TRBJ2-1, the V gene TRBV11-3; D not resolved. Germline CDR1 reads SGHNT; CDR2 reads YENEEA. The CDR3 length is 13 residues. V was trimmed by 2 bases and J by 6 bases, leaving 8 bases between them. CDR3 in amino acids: CASSLSPVNEQFF. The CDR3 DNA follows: TGTGCCAGCAGCTTAAGCCCGGTCAATGAGCAGTTCTTC.

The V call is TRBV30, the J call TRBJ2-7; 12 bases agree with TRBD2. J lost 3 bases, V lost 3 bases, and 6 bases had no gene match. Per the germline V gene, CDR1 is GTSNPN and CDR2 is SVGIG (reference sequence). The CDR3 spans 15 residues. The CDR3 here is CAWSPGLAGNYEQYF. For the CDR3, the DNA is TGTGCCTGGAGCCCCGGACTAGCGGGAAACTACGAGCAGTACTTC. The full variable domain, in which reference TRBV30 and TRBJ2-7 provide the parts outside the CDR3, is SQTIHQWPATLVQPVGSPLSLECTVEGTSNPNLYWYRQAAGRGLQLLFYSVGIGQISSEVPQNLSASRPQDRQFILSSKKLLLSDSGFYLCAWSPGLAGNYEQYFGPGTRLTVT.

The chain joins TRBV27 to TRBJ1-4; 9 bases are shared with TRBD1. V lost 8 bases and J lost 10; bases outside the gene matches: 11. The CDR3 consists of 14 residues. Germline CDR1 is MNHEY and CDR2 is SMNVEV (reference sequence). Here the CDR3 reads CASRGEDRGGKLFF. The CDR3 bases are TGTGCCAGCCGAGGGGAGGACAGGGGAGGAAAACTGTTTTTT.